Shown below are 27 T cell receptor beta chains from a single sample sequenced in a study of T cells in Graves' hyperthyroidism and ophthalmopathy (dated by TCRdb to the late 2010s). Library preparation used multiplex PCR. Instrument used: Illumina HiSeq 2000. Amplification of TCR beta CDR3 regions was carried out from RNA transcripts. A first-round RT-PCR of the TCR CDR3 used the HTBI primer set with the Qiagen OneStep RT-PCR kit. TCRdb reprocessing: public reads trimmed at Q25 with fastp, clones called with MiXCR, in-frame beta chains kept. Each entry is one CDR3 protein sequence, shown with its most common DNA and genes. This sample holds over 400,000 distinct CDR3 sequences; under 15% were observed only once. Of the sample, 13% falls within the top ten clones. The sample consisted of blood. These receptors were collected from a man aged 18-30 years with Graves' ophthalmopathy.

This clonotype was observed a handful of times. This chain's CDR3 is CASSVALGGTEAFF. The CDR3 bases are TGTGCCAGCAGCGTAGCGCTGGGGGGCACTGAAGCTTTCTTT. The chain uses TRBV9 and TRBJ1-1; maybe TRBD1 (5 bases). Trimming left V 0 bases short and J 4 bases short, with 10 bases between. The germline V gene has CDR1 SGDLS and CDR2 YYNGEE. The CDR3 sequence is 14 residues long.

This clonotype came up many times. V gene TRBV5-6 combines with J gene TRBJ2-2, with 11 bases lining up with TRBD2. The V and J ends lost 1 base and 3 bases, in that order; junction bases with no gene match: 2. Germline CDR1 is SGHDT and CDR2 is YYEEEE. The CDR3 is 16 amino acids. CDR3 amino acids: CASSLSSGRYTGELFF. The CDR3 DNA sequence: TGTGCCAGCAGCTTGTCTAGCGGGAGGTACACCGGGGAGCTGTTTTTT.

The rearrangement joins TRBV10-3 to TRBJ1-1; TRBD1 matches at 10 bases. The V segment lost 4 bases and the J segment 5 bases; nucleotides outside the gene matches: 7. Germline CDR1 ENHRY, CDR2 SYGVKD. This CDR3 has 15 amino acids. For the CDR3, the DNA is TGTGCCATCAGTGGAGCGGGACAGGGGAGGACTGAAGCTTTCTTT. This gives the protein CAISGAGQGRTEAFF.

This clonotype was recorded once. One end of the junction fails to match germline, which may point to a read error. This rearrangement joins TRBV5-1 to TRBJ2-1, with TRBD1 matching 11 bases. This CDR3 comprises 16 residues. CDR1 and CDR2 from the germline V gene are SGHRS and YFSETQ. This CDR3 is CVSRRSGQGAHNEQFF. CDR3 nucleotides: TGTGTCAGCAGGCGCTCTGGACAGGGGGCTCACAATGAGCAGTTCTTC.

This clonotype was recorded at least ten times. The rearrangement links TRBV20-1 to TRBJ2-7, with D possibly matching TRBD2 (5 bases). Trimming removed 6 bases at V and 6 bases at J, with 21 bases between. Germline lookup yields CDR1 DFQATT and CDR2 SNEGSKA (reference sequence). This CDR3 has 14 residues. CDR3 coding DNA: TGCAGTGCGCCCTCGCAGCGGAGCAATCGCGAGCAGTACTTC. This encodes CSAPSQRSNREQYF.

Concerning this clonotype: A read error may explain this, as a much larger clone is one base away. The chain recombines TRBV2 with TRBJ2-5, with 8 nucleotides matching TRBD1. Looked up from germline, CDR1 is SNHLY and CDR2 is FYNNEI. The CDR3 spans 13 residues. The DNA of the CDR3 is TGTGCCAGCAAGGACAGGGCTTATGAGACCCAGTGCTTC. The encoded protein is CASKDRAYETQCF. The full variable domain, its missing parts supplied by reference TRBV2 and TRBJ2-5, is EPEVTQTPSHQVTQMGQEVILRCVPISNHLYFYWYRQILGQKVEFLVSFYNNEISEKSEIFDDQFSVERPDGSNFTLKIRSTKLEDSAMYFCASKDRAYETQCFGPGTRLLVL.

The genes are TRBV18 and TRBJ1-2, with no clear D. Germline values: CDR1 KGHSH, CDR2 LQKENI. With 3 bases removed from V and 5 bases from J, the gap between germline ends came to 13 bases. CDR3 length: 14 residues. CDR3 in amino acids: CASSPTPEMYGYTF. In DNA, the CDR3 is TGTGCCAGCTCACCGACTCCAGAAATGTATGGCTACACCTTC.

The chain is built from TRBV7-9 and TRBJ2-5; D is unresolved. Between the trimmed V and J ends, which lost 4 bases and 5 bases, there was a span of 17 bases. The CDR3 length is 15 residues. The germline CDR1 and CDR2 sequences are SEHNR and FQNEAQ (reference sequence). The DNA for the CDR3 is TGTGCCAGCAGCTCCGCCGGCGGCTGGCCCGAGACCCAGTACTTC. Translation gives CASSSAGGWPETQYF.

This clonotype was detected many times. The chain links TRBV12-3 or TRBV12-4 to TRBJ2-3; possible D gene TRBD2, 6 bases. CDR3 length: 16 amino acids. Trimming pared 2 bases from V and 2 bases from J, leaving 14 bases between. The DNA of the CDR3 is TGTGCCAGCAGTTTAACCCCTGGCGGGGACACAGATACGCAGTATTTT. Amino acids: CASSLTPGGDTDTQYF.

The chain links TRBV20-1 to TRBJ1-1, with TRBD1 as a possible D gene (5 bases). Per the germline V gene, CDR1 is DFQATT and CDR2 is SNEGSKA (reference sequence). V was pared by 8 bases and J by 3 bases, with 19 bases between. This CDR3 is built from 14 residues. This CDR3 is CSTRPTGGDTEAFF. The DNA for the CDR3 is TGCAGTACAAGGCCGACGGGGGGGGACACTGAAGCTTTCTTT.

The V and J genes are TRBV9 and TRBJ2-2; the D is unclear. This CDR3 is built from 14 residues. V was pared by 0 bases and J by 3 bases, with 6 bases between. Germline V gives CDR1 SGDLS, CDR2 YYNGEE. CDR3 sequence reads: CASSVVQYTGELFF. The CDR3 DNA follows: TGTGCCAGCAGCGTAGTACAATACACCGGGGAGCTGTTTTTT.

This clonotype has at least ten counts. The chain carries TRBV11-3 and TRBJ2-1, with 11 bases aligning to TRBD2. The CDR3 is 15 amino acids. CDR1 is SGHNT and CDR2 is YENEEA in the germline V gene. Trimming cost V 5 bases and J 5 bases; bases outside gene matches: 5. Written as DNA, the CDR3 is TGTGCCAGCAGCCAGACTAGCGGGGTTCACAATGAGCAGTTCTTC. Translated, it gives CASSQTSGVHNEQFF.

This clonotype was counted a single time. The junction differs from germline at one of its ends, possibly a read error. CDR3 protein: CASRPGQLMRNNSPLHF. The DNA for the CDR3 is TGCGCCAGCAGGCCGGGACAGCTAATGAGGAATAATTCACCCCTCCACTTT. The rearrangement uses TRBV7-9 and TRBJ1-6; 7 nucleotides agree with TRBD1. Germline-derived CDR1 and CDR2 are SEHNR and FQNEAQ (reference sequence). The CDR3 spans 17 residues.

The CDR3 coding sequence is TGTGCCAGCAGCCCTCCAGGCCCACAGGTCACTGGAAACACCATATATTTT. This gives the protein CASSPPGPQVTGNTIYF. This sequence joins TRBV6-2 or TRBV6-3 and TRBJ1-3, with D possibly TRBD1 on 5 matching bases. Germline lookup yields CDR1 MNHEY and CDR2 SVGEGT. V was clipped by 6 bases and J by 2 bases, with 20 bases between them. This CDR3 region has 17 residues.

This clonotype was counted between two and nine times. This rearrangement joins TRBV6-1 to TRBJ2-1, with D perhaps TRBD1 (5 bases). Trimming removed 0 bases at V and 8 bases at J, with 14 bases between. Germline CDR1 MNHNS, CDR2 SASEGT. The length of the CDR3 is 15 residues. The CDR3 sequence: CASSEAGPVGDEQFF. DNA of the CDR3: TGTGCCAGCAGTGAAGCGGGGCCCGTTGGCGATGAGCAGTTCTTC.

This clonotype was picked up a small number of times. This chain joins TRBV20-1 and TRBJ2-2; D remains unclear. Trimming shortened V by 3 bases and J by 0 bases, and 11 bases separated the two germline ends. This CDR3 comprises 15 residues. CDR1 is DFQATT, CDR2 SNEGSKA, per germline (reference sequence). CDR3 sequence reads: CSASSLQTNTGELFF. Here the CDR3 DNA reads TGCAGTGCTAGTAGCTTACAGACGAACACCGGGGAGCTGTTTTTT.

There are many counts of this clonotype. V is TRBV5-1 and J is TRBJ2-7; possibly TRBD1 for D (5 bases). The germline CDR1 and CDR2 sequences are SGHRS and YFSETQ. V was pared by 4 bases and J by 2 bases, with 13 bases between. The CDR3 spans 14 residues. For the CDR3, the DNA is TGCGCCAGCAGCGAGGTGGCAGGGCCCTACGAGCAGTACTTC. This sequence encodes CASSEVAGPYEQYF. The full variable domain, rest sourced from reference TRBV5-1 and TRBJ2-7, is KAGVTQTPRYLIKTRGQQVTLSCSPISGHRSVSWYQQTPGQGLQFLFEYFSETQRNKGNFPGRFSGRQFSNSRSEMNVSTLELGDSALYLCASSEVAGPYEQYFGPGTRLTVT.

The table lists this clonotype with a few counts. The CDR3 nucleotides are TGCAGCGTTGACTCACCGGGGACGAAAGTTTATGGCTACACCTTC. Its protein product is CSVDSPGTKVYGYTF. This chain joins TRBV29-1 and TRBJ1-2; D perhaps matches TRBD1 (5 bases). Germline CDR1 SQVTM, CDR2 ANQGSEA. Trimming pared 3 bases from V and 5 bases from J, leaving 19 bases between. This CDR3 spans 15 amino acids.

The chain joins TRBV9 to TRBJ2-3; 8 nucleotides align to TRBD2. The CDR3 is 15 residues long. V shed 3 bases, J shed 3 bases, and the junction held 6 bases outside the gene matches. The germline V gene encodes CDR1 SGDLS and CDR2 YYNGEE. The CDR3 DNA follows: TGTGCCAGCAGCGAAAGAGCGGGGGATACAGATACGCAGTATTTT. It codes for CASSERAGDTDTQYF.

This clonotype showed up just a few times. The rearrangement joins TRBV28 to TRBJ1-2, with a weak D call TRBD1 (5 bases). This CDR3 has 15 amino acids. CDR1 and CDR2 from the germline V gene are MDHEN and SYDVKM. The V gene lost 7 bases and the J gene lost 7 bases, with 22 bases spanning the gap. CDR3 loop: CASNSRQFRLAGYTF. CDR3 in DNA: TGTGCCAGCAACTCCCGACAGTTTCGTCTTGCTGGCTACACCTTC.

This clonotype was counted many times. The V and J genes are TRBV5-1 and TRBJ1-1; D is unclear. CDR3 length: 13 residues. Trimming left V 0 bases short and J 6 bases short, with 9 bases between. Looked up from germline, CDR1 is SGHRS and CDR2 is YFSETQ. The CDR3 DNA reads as TGCGCCAGCAGCTTGGTTTACCCCCCTGAAGCTTTCTTT. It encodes CASSLVYPPEAFF.

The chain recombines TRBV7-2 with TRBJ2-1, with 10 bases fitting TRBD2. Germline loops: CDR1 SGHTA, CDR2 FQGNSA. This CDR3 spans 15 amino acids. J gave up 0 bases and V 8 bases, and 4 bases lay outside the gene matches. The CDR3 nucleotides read TGTGCCAGCGTTATAGCGGGGGGCTCCTACAATGAGCAGTTCTTC. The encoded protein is CASVIAGGSYNEQFF.

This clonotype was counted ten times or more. CDR3 sequence reads: CASSLNYEQYF. CDR3 DNA sequence: TGTGCCAGCAGCCTGAACTACGAGCAGTACTTC. The V gene is TRBV11-2, the J gene TRBJ2-7; D gene uncertain. The germline gives CDR1 SGHAT, CDR2 FQNNGV. This CDR3 has 11 amino acids. Between the trimmed V and J ends, which lost 5 bases and 3 bases, there was a span of 5 bases.

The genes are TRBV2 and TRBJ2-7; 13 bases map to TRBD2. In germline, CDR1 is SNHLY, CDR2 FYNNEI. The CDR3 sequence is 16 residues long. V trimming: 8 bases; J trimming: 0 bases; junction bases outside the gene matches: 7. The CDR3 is CASQLAGGPPSYEQYF. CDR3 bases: TGTGCCAGCCAACTAGCGGGAGGGCCTCCCTCCTACGAGCAGTACTTC. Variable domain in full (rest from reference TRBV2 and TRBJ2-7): EPEVTQTPSHQVTQMGQEVILRCVPISNHLYFYWYRQILGQKVEFLVSFYNNEISEKSEIFDDQFSVERPDGSNFTLKIRSTKLEDSAMYFCASQLAGGPPSYEQYFGPGTRLTVT.

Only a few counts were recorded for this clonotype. The chain's CDR3 is CASPHSGVHGELFF. As DNA, the CDR3 is TGCGCCAGCCCGCACTCAGGGGTTCACGGGGAGCTGTTTTTT. V usage is TRBV10-1 and J usage is TRBJ2-2; tentative D call: TRBD1 (6 bases). The V end lost 8 bases, the J end lost 7 bases, and 17 bases lay between the germline ends. This CDR3 comprises 14 residues. Germline CDR1 reads WNHNN; CDR2 reads SYGVQD (reference sequence).

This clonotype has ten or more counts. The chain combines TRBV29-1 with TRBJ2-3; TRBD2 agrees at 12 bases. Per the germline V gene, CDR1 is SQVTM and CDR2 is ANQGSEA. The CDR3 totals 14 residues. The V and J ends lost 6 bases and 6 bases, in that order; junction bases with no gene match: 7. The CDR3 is CSVEMLAGGDTQYF. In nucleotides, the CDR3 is TGCAGCGTCGAGATGCTAGCGGGAGGGGATACGCAGTATTTT.

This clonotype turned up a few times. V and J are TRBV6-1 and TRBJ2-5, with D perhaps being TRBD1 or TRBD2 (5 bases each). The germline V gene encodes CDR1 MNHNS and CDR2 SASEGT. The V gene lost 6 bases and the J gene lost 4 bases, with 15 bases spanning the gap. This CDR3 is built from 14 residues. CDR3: CASRGTRPGETQYF. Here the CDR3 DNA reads TGTGCCAGCAGGGGGACCAGGCCGGGAGAGACCCAGTACTTC.